This T cell receptor beta chain derives from a study of OX40 agonist ivuxolimab in advanced cancers. Germline-derived CDR1 and CDR2 are SGHRS and YFSETQ. The CDR3 loop spans 15 amino acids. The ends were cut back, 2 bases at V and 4 bases at J, with 15 bases in the middle. Measured with immunoSEQ multiplex PCR; TCRdb has only the in-frame clones, and not every one. The table shows about 72,000 clones, with about 84% occurring only once. This receptor was identified in an adult with an advanced solid tumor such as melanoma, head and neck, liver or kidney cancer. The chain uses TRBV5-1 and TRBJ2-5; D could derive from TRBD1 or TRBD2 (6 bases each). Sequencing was performed on CD4+ or CD8+ T cells sorted from blood, taken in a trial of the OX40 agonist ivuxolimab. The CDR3 region has the DNA TGCGCCAGCAGCTTTATGGGGGGCCGGGGAGAGACCCAGTACTTC. Translating gives CASSFMGGRGETQYF. The full variable domain, completed using reference TRBV5-1 and TRBJ2-5, is KAGVTQTPRYLIKTRGQQVTLSCSPISGHRSVSWYQQTPGQGLQFLFEYFSETQRNKGNFPGRFSGRQFSNSRSEMNVSTLELGDSALYLCASSFMGGRGETQYFGPGTRLLVL.